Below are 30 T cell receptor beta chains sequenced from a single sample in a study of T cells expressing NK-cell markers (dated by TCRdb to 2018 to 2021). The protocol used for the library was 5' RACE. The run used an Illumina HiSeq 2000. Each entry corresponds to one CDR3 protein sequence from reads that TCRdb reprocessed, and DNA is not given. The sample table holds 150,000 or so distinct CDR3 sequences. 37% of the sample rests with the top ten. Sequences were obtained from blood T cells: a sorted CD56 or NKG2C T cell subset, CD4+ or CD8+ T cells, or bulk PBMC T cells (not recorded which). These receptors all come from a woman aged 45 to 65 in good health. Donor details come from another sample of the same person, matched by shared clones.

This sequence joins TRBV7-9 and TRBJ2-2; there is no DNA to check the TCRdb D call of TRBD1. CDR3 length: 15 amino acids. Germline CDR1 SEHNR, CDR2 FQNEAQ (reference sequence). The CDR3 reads CASSPDRGLVGELFF.

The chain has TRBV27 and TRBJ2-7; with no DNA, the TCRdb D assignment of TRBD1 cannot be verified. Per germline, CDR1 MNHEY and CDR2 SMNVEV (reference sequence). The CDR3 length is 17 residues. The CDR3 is CASSLRFDLARSYEQYF.

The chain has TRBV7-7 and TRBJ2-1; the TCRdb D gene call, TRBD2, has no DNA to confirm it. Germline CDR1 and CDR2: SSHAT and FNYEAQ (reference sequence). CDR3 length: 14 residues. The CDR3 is CASSLGGGGNEQFF.

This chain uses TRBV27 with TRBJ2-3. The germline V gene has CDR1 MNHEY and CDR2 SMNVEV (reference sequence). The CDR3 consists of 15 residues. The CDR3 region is CASSSILPGTDTQYF.

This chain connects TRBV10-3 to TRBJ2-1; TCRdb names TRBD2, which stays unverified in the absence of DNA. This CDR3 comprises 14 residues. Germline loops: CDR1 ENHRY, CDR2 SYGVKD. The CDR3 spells CAISSAGGGNEQFF.

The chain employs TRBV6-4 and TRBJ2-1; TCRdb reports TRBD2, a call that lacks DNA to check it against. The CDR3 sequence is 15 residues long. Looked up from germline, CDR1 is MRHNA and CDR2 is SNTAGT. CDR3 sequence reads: CASSDLAGAGNEQFF.

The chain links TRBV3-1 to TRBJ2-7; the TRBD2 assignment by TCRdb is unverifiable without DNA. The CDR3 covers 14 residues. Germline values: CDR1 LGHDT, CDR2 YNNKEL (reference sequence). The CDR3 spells CASSQDGEGHEQYF.

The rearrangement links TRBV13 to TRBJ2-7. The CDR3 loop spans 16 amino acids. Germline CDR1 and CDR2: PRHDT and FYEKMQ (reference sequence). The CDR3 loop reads CASSLASSDVTYEQYF.

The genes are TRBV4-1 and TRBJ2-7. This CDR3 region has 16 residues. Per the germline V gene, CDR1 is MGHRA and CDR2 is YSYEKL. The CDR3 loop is CASSQDLAALTNEQYF.

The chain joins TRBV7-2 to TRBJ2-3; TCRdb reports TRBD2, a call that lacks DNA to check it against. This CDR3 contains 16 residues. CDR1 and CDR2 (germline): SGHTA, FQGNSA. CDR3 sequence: CASSLVLRDGTDTQYF.

CDR3 amino acids: CASSLQGSLIDKFF. The J gene is TRBJ2-1, the V gene TRBV7-2; TCRdb's D call, TRBD1, is unchecked because there is no DNA. CDR1 is SGHTA, CDR2 FQGNSA, per germline. The CDR3 runs to 14 residues.

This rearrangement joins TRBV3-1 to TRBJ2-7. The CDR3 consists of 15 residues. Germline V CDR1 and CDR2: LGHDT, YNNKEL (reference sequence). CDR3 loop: CASSQDRLESYEQYF.

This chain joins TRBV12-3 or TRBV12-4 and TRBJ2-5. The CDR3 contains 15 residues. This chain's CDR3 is CASSLGMRMRETQYF.

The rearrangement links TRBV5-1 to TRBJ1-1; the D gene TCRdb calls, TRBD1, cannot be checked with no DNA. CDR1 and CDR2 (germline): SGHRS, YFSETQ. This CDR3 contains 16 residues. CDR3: CASSPRPGSGDTEAFF.

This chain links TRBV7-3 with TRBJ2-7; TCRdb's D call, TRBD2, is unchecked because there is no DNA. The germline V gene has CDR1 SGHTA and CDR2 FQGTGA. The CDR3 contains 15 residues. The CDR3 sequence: CASSNPTSGSYEQYF.

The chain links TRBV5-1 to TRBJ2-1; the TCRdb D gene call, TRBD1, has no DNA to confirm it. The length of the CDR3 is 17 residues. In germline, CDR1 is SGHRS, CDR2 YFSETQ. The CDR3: CASSRIPGGLVNNEQFF.

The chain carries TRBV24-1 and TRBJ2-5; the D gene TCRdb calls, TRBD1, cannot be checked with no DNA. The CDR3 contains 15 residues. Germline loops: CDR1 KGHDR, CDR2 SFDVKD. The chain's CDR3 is CATSDLYREKETQYF.

This CDR3 is CASSLALTGGKDEQFF. The gene calls are TRBV7-6 and TRBJ2-1; TCRdb's assignment of TRBD1 cannot be checked, as there is no DNA. The germline V gene encodes CDR1 SGHVS and CDR2 FNYEAQ. This CDR3 is built from 16 residues.

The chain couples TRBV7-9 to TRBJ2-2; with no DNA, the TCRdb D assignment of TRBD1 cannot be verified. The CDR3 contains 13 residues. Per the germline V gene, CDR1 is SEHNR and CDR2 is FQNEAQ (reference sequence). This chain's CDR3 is CASSPSQGWELFF.

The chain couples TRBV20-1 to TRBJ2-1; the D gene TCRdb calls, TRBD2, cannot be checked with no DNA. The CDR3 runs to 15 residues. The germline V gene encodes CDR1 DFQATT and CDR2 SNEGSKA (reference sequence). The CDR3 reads CSARGGVSGYNEQFF.

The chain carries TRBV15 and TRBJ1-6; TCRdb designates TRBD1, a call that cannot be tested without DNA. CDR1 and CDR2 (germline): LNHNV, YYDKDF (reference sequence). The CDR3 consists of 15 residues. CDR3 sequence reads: CATSREGPRGSPLHF.

CDR3 loop: CASSAMEGGGETQYF. V usage is TRBV6-1 and J usage is TRBJ2-5; TCRdb names TRBD2, which stays unverified in the absence of DNA. CDR3 size: 15 residues. Germline loops: CDR1 MNHNS, CDR2 SASEGT.

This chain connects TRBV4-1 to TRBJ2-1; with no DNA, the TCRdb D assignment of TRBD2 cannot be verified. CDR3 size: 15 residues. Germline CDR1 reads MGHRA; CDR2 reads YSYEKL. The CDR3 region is CASSQEGGMVHEQFF.

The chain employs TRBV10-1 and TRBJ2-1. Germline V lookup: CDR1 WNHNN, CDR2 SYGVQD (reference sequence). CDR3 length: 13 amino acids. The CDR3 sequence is CASSEALAREQFF.

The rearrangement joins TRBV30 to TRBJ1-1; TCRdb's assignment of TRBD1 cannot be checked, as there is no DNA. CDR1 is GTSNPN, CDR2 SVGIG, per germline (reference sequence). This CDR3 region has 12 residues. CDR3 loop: CAWSDLGVEAFF.

CDR3: CASSADPSGANVLTF. This chain connects TRBV6-1 to TRBJ2-6. The CDR3 contains 15 residues. The germline V gene encodes CDR1 MNHNS and CDR2 SASEGT.

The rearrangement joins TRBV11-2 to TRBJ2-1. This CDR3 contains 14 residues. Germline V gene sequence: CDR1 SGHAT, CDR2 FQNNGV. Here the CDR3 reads CASSLVHVGNEQFF.

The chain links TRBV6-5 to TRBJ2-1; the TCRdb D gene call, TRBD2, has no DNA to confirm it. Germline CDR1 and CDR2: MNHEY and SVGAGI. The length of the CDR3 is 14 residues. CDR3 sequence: CASRHSGRRNEQFF.

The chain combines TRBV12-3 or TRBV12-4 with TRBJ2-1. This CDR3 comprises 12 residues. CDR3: CASSLWQGEQFF.

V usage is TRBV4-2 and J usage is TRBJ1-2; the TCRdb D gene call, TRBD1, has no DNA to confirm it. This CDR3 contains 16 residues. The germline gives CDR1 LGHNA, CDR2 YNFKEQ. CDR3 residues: CASSQDYRTGEMSYTF.